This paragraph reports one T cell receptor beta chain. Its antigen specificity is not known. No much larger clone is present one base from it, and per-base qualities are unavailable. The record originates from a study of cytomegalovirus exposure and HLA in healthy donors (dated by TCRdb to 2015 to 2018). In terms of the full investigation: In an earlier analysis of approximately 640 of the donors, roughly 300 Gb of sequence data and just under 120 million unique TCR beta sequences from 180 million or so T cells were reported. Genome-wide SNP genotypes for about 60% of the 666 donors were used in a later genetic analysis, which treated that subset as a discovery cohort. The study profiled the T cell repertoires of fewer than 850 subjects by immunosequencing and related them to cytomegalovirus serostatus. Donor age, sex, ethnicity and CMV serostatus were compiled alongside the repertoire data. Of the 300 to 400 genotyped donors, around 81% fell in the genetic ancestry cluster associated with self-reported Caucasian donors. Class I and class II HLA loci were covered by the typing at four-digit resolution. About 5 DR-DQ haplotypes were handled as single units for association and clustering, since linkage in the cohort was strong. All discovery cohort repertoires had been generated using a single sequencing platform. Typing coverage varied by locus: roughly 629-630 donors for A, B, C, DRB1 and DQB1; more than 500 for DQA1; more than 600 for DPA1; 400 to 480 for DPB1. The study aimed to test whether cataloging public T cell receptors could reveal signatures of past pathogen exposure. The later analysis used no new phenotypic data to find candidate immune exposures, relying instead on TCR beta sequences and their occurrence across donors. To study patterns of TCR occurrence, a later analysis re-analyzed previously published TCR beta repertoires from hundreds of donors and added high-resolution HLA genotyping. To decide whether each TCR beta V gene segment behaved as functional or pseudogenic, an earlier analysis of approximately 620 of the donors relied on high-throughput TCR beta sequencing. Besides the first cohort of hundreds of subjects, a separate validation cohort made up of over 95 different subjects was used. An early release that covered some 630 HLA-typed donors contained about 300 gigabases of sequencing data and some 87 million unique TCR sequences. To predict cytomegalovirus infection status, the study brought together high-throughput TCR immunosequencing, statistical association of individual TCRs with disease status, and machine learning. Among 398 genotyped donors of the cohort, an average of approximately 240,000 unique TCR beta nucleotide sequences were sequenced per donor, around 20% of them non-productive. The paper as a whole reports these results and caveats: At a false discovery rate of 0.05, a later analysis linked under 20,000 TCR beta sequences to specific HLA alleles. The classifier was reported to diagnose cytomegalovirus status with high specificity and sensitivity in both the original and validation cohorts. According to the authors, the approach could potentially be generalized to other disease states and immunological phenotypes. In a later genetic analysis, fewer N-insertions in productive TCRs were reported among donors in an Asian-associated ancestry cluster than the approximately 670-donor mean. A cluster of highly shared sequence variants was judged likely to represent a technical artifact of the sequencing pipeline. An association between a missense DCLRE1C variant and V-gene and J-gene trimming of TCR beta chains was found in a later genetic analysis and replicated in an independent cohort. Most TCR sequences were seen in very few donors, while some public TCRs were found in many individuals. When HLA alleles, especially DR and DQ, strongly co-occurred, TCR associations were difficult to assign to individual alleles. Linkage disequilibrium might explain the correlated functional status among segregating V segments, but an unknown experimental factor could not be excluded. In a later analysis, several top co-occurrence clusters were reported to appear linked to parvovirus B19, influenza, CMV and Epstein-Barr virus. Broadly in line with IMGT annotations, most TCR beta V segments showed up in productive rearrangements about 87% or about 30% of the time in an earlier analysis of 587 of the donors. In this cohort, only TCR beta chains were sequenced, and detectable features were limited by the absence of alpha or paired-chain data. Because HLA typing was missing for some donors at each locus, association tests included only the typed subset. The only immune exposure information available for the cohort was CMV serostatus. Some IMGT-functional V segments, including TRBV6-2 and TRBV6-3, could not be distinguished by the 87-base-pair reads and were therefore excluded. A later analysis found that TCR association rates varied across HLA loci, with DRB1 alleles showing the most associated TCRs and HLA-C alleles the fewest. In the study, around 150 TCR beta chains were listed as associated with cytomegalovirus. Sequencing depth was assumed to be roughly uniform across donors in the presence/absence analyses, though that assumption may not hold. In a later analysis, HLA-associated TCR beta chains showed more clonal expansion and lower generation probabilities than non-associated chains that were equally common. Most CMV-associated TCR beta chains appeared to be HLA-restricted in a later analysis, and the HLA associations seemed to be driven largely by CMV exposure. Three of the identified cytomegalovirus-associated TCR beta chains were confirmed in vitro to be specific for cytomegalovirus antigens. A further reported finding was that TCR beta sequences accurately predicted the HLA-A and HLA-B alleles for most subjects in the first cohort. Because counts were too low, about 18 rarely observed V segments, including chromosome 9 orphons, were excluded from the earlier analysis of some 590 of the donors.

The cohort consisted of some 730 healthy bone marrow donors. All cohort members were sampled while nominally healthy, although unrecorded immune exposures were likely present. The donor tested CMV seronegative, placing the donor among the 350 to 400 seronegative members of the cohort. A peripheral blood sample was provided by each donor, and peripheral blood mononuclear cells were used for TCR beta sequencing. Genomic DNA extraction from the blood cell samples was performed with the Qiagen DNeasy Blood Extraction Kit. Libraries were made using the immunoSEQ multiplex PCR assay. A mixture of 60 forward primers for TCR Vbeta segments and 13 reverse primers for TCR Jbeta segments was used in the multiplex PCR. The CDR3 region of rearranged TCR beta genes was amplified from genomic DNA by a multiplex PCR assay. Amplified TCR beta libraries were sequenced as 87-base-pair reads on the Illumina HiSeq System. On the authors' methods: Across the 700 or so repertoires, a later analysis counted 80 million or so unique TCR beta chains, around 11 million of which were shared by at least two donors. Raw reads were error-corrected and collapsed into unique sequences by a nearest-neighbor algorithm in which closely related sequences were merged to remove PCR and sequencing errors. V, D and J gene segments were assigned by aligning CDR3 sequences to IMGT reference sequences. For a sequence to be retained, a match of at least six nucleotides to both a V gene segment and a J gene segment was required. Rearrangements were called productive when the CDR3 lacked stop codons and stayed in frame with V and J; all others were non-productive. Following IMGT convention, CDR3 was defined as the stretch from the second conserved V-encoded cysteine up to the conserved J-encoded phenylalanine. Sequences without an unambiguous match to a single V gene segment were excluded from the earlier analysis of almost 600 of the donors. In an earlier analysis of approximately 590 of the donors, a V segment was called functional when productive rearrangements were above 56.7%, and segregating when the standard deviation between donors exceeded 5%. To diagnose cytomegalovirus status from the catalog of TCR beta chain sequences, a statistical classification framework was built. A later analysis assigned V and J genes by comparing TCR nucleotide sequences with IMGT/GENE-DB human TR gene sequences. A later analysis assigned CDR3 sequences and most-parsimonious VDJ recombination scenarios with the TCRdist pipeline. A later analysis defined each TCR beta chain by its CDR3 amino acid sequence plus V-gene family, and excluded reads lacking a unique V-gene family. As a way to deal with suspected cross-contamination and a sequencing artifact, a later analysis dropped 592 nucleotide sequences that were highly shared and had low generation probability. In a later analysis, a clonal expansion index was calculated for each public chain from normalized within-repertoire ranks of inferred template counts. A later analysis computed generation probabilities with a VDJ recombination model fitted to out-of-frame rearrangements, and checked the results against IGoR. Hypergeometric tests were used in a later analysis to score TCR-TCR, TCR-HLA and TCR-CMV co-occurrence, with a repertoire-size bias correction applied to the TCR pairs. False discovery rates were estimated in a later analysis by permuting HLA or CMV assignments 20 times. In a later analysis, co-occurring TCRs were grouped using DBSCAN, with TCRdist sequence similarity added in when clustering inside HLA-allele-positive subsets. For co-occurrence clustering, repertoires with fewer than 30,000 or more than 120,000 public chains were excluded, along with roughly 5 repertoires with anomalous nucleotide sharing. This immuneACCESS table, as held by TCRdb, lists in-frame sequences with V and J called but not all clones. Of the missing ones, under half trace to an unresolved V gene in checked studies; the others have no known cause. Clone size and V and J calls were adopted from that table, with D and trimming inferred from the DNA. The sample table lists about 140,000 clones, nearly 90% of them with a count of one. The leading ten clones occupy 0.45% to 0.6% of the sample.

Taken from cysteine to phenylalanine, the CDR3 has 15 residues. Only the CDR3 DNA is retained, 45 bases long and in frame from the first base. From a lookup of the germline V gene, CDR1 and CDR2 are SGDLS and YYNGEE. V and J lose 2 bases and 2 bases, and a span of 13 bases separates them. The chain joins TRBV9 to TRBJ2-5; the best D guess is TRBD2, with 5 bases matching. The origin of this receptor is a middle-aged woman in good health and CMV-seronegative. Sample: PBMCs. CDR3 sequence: CASSVTGSGQETQYF. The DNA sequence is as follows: TGTGCCAGCAGCGTCACGGGAAGCGGACAAGAGACCCAGTACTTC.